A single TCR beta chain is shown here with its context. Antigen: not known. This sample stems from a study of CD8 T cells in ankylosing spondylitis. Germline-derived CDR1 and CDR2 are SGHRS and YFSETQ. The V end was cut by 2 bases, the J end by 4 bases, with 12 bases between. The CDR3 has 14 residues. TCRdb processed the 5' RACE reads anew with MiXCR; each CDR3 protein has one entry. The data contain 750,000 to 850,000 distinct CDR3 sequences, over 9.5% of them singletons. Points from the study as a whole: According to the report, clones linked to the disease were significantly enriched in matched synovial fluid samples taken from ankylosing spondylitis patients. Past studies reported some motif variants in reactive arthritis synovial fluid and blood. A motif of fewer than ten highly homologous TCR beta variants was seen as apparently characteristic of ankylosing spondylitis blood.

This chain joins TRBV5-1 and TRBJ1-1; no firm D call. The sequence was obtained from a male donor with ankylosing spondylitis. The specimen sequenced was blood, either unsorted or a sorted T cell fraction (not recorded which). The CDR3 DNA follows: TGCGCCAGCAGCTTCGAACGGATGAGCACTGAAGCTTTCTTT. Amino acids: CASSFERMSTEAFF.